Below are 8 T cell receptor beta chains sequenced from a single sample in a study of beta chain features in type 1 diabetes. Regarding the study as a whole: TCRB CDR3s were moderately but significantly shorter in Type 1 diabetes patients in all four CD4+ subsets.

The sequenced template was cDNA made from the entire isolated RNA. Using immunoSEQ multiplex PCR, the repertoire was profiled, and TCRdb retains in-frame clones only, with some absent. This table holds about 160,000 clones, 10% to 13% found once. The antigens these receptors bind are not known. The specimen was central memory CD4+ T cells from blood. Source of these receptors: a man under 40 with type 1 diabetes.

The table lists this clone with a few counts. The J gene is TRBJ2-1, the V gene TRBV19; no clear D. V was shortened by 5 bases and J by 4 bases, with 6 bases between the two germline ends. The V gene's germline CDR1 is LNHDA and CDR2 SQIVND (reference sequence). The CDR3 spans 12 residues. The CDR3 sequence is CASSAQYNEQFF. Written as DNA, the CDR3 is TGTGCCAGTAGTGCCCAGTACAATGAGCAGTTCTTC.

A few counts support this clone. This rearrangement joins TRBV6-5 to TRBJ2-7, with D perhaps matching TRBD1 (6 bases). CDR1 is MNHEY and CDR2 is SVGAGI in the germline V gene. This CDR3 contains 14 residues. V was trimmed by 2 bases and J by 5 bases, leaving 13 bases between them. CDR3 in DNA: TGTGCCAGCAGTTACCGGGACACTCAGGACGAGCAGTACTTC. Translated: CASSYRDTQDEQYF.

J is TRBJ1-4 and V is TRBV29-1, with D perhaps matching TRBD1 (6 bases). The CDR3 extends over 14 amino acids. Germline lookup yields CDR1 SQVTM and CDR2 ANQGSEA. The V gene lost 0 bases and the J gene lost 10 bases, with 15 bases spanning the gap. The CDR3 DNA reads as TGCAGCGTTGAAGAGGGGGCAACTAGAGGAAAACTGTTTTTT. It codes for CSVEEGATRGKLFF. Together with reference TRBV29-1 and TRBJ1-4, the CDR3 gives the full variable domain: SAVISQKPSRDICQRGTSLTIQCQVDSQVTMMFWYRQQPGQSLTLIATANQGSEATYESGFVIDKFPISRPNLTFSTLTVSNMSPEDSSIYLCSVEEGATRGKLFFGSGTQLSVL.

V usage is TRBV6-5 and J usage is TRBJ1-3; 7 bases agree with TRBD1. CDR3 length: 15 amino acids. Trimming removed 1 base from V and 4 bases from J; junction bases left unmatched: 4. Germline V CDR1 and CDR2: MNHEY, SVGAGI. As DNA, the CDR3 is TGTGCCAGCAGTTACTACCCGGGACAGGGAAACACCATATATTTT. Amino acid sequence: CASSYYPGQGNTIYF.

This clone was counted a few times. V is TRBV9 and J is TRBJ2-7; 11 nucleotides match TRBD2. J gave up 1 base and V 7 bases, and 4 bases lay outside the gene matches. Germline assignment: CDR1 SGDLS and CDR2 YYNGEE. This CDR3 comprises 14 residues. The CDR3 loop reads CASATSGSSYEQYF. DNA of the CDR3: TGTGCCAGCGCAACTAGCGGGAGTTCCTACGAGCAGTACTTC.

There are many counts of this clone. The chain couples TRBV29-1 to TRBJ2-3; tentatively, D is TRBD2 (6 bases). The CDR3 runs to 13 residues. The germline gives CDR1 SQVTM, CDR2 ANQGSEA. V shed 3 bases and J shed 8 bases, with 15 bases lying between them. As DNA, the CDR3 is TGCAGCGTTGAGGGGGGTAAACGAGGTACGCAGTATTTT. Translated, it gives CSVEGGKRGTQYF.

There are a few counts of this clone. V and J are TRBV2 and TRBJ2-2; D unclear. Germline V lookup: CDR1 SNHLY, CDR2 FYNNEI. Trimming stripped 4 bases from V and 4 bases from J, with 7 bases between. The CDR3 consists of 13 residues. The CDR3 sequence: CASSVAVTGELFF. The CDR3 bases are TGTGCCAGCAGTGTGGCGGTCACCGGGGAGCTGTTTTTT. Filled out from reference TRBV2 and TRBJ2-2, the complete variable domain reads EPEVTQTPSHQVTQMGQEVILRCVPISNHLYFYWYRQILGQKVEFLVSFYNNEISEKSEIFDDQFSVERPDGSNFTLKIRSTKLEDSAMYFCASSVAVTGELFFGEGSRLTVL.

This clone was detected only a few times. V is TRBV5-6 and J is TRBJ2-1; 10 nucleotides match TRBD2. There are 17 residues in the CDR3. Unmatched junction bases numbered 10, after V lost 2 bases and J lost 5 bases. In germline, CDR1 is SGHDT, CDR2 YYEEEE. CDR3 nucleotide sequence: TGTGCCAGCAGCTTAGACTCTAGCGGGGGACGTAACAATGAGCAGTTCTTC. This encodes CASSLDSSGGRNNEQFF.